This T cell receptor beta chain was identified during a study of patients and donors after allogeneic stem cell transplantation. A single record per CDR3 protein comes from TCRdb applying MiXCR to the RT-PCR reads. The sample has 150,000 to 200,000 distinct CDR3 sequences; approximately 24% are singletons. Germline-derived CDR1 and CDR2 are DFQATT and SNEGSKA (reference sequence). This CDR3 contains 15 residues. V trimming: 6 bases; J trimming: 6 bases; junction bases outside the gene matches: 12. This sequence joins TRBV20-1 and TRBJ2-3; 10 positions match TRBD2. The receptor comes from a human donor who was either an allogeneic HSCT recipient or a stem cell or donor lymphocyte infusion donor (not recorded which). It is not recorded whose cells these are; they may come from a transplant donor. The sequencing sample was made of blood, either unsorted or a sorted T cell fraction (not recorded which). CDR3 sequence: CSAPAGTSVEDTQYF. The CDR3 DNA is TGCAGTGCCCCCGCGGGGACTAGCGTTGAGGATACGCAGTATTTT.